The entry below gives a single T cell receptor beta chain sequence along with its context. The data belong to a study of blood T cell repertoires in COVID-19. Study overall: The cDNA or gDNA used as material had been derived from T cells, B-cell-depleted T cells, or PBMCs.

TCRdb's table, derived via immunoSEQ multiplex PCR, lists solely in-frame clones and lacks some. The sample has around 170,000 clones; 88% are singletons. The age range of participants was about 18 to 100 years, with residence in fewer than 25 US areas. Recovered Cohort 3 donors showed two negative PCRs, clearance, or symptom resolution. The V and J ends lost 9 bases and 10 bases respectively, with 16 bases between them. The CDR3 is 12 residues long. From germline, CDR1 is SNHLY and CDR2 FYNNEI. The specimen was PBMCs or T cells enriched from blood (not recorded which). The chain links TRBV2 to TRBJ2-1, with a possible D match to TRBD2 (6 bases). The origin of this receptor is a woman under 30 who had recovered from COVID-19. The DNA of the CDR3 is TGTGCCAGTCTAGCGTCAGGGTTGGAGCAGTTCTTC. Protein product: CASLASGLEQFF.